The 10 T cell receptor beta chains reported below all come from one sample, sequenced in a study of blood T cell repertoires in COVID-19. Sequencing was performed with immunoSEQ multiplex PCR; in TCRdb, only in-frame clones are kept and a portion is missing. The sample shows 200,000 to 250,000 clones, around 81% of them seen only once. The sequencing sample was made of peripheral blood. These receptors were collected from a woman in her 70s with acute or convalescent COVID-19.

V gene TRBV19 combines with J gene TRBJ2-7; a possible D gene is TRBD2 (6 bases). Trimming cost V 5 bases and J 1 base, with 12 bases left between them. CDR3 length: 14 amino acids. The germline gives CDR1 LNHDA, CDR2 SQIVND (reference sequence). CDR3 nucleotide sequence: TGTGCCAGTAGTCGGGATGCGGGATCCTACGAGCAGTACGTC. Amino acid sequence: CASSRDAGSYEQYV.

Comments on this clone: Other DNA variants within this sample encode the same CDR3. The chain uses TRBV11-1 and TRBJ1-2; D unclear. Germline assignment: CDR1 SGHAT and CDR2 FQDESV (reference sequence). The CDR3 spans 13 residues. Trimming took 1 base from V and 5 from J, leaving 8 bases between them. CDR3 protein: CASSLGASYGYTF. In nucleotides, the CDR3 is TGTGCCAGCAGCTTAGGGGCATCGTATGGCTACACCTTC.

This rearrangement joins TRBV6-5 to TRBJ2-7; 7 bases agree with TRBD2. V lost 7 bases, J lost 4 bases, and 10 bases stayed unmatched. The length of the CDR3 is 14 residues. Germline-derived CDR1 and CDR2 are MNHEY and SVGAGI. CDR3 DNA sequence: TGTGCCAGCATGGGGGGAGGGTACCCTTACGAGCAGTACGTC. It yields the protein CASMGGGYPYEQYV.

The chain couples TRBV29-1 to TRBJ2-3; a possible D gene is TRBD2 (5 bases). CDR3 length: 15 amino acids. Trimming cost V 0 bases and J 2 bases, with 12 bases left between them. CDR1 and CDR2 from the germline V gene are SQVTM and ANQGSEA. The CDR3 sequence: CSVEDLPGYTDTQYF. The CDR3 region has the DNA TGCAGCGTTGAAGACCTCCCGGGGTACACAGATACGCAGTATTTT.

This clone was seen a few times. This chain links TRBV5-1 with TRBJ2-1; D might be TRBD1 (5 bases). The CDR3 is 16 residues long. Per the germline V gene, CDR1 is SGHRS and CDR2 is YFSETQ. The ends were cut back, 0 bases at V and 5 bases at J, with 15 bases in the middle. CDR3 loop: CASSLVAATAHNEQFF. CDR3 sequence (DNA): TGCGCCAGCAGCTTGGTGGCTGCGACAGCTCACAATGAGCAGTTCTTC.

The CDR3 coding sequence is TGTGCCAGCACGGGGGGGCGCGGGAACAATCAGCCCCAGCATTTT. Translating it yields CASTGGRGNNQPQHF. J is TRBJ1-5 and V is TRBV6-5, with a weak D call TRBD1 (6 bases). Germline V lookup: CDR1 MNHEY, CDR2 SVGAGI. V was trimmed by 7 bases and J by 3 bases, leaving 16 bases between them. The CDR3 has 15 residues.

By share of the sample, this clone is medium-sized. V gene TRBV4-1 combines with J gene TRBJ2-3; maybe TRBD2 (6 bases). The CDR3 sequence is 13 residues long. The germline CDR1 and CDR2 sequences are MGHRA and YSYEKL. Deletions cut 0 bases from V and 6 bases from J, with 7 bases between. The CDR3 region has the DNA TGCGCCAGCAGCCAAGAGGAGGGTGATACGCAGTATTTT. Translation: CASSQEEGDTQYF.

This clone has more than one count but fewer than ten. The chain combines TRBV4-3 with TRBJ2-1; D is possibly TRBD1 (5 bases). V shed 0 bases and J shed 9 bases, with 15 bases lying between them. The CDR3 is 15 amino acids. Germline V gives CDR1 LGHNA, CDR2 YSLEER. CDR3 region: CASSQDAGNGAEQFF. The CDR3 DNA sequence: TGCGCCAGCAGCCAAGACGCTGGGAATGGGGCTGAGCAGTTCTTC.

The gene calls are TRBV11-2 and TRBJ2-3; 10 bases match TRBD2. V trimming: 1 base; J trimming: 6 bases; junction bases outside the gene matches: 10. The CDR3 has 17 residues. Looked up from germline, CDR1 is SGHAT and CDR2 is FQNNGV. The CDR3 reads CASSLGERGGFADTQYF. As DNA, the CDR3 is TGTGCCAGCAGCTTAGGCGAGCGGGGGGGCTTTGCGGATACGCAGTATTTT.

The chain carries TRBV6-2 or TRBV6-3 and TRBJ2-3; TRBD2 agrees at 7 bases. CDR1 and CDR2 (germline): MNHEY, SVGEGT. The CDR3 covers 14 residues. V gave up 4 bases and J gave up 3 bases; unmatched junction bases: 4. The CDR3 DNA is TGTGCCAGCAGTTCGCAGCGGGGAACAGATACGCAGTATTTT. This sequence encodes CASSSQRGTDTQYF.